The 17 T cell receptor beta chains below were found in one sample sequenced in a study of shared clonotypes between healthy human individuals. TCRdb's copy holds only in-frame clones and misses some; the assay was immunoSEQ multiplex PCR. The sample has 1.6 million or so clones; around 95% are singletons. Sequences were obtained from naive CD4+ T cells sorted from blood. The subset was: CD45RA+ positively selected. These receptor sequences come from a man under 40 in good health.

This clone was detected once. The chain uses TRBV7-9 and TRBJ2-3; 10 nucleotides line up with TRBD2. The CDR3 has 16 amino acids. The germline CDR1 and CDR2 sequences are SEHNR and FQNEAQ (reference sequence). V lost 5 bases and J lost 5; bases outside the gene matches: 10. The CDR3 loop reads CASSLKAGGPGDTQYF. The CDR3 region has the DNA TGTGCCAGCAGCCTAAAAGCGGGAGGGCCGGGAGATACGCAGTATTTT.

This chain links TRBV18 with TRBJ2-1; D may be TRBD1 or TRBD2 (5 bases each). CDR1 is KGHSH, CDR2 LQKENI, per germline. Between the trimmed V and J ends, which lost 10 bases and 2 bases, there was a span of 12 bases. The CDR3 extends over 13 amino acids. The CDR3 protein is CATLRGAYNEQFF. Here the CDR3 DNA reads TGTGCCACCCTTCGGGGCGCCTACAATGAGCAGTTCTTC.

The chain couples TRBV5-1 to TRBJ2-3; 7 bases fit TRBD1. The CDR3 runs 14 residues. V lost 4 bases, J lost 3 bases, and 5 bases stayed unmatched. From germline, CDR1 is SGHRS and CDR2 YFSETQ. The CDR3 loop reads CASSQGESTDTQYF. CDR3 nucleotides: TGCGCCAGCAGCCAGGGGGAGAGTACAGATACGCAGTATTTT.

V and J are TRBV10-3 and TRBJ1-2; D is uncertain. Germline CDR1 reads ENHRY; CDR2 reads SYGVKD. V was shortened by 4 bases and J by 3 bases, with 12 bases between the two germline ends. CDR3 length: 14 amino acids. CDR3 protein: CAISAVAGYYGYTF. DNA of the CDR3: TGTGCCATCAGTGCTGTGGCAGGATACTATGGCTACACCTTC.

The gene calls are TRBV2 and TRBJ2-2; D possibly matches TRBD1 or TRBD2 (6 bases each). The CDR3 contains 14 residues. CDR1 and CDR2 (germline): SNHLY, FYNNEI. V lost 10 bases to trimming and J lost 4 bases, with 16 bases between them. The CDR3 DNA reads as TGTGCCACCCGGGTAGGGGGAGGCACCGGGGAGCTGTTTTTT. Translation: CATRVGGGTGELFF.

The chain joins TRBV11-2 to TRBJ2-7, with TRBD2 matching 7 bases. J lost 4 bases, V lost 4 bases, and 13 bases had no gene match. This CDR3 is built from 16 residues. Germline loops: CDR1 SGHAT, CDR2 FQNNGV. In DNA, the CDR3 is TGTGCCAGCAGCTCGCCGCGAAGCGGGGCGGGTTACGAGCAGTACTTC. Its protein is CASSSPRSGAGYEQYF. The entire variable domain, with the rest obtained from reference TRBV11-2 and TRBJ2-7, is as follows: EAGVAQSPRYKIIEKRQSVAFWCNPISGHATLYWYQQILGQGPKLLIQFQNNGVVDDSQLPKDRFSAERLKGVDSTLKIQPAKLEDSAVYLCASSSPRSGAGYEQYFGPGTRLTVT.

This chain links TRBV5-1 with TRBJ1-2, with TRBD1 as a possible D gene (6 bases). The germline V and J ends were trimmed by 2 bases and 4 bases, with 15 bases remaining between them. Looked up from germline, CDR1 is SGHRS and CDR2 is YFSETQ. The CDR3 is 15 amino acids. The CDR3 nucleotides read TGCGCCAGCAGCTTTGACGGGACATCATTCTATGGCTACACCTTC. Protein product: CASSFDGTSFYGYTF.

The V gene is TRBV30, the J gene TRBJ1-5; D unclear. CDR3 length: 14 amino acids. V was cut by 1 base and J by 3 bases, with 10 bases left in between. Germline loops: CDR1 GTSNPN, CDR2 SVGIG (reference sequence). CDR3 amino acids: CAWSETASNQPQHF. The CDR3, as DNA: TGTGCCTGGAGTGAAACAGCTTCCAATCAGCCCCAGCATTTT.

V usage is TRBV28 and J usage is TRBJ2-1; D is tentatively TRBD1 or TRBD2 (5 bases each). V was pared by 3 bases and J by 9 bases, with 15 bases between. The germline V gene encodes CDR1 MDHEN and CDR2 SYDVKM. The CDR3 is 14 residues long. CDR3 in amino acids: CASSFRPGTGEQFF. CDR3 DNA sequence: TGTGCCAGCAGTTTCAGGCCGGGGACGGGTGAGCAGTTCTTC. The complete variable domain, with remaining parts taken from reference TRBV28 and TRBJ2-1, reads DVKVTQSSRYLVKRTGEKVFLECVQDMDHENMFWYRQDPGLGLRLIYFSYDVKMKEKGDIPEGYSVSREKKERFSLILESASTNQTSMYLCASSFRPGTGEQFFGPGTRLTVL.

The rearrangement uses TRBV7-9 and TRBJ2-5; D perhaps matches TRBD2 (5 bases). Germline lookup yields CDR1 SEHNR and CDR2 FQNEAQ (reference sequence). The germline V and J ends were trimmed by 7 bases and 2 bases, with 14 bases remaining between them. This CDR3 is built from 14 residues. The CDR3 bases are TGTGCCAGCACCCAAGTACGGGAACAAGAGACCCAGTACTTC. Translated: CASTQVREQETQYF.

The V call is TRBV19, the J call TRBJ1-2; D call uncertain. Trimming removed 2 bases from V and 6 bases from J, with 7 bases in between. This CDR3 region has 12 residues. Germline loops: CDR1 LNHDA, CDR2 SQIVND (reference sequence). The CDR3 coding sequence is TGTGCCAGTAGTATACTGGGGAATGGCTACACCTTC. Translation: CASSILGNGYTF.

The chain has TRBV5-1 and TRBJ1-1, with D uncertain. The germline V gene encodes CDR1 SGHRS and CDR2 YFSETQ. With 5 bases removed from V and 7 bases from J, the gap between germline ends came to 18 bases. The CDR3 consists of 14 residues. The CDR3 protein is CASSPTPASVEAFF. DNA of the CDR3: TGCGCCAGCAGTCCCACGCCGGCCTCCGTTGAAGCTTTCTTT.

Here the CDR3 reads CASSQAGGGRQFF. CDR3 in DNA: TGTGCCAGCAGCCAGGCGGGAGGGGGGCGGCAGTTCTTC. The chain is built from TRBV14 and TRBJ2-1; 9 bases align to TRBD2. Germline V CDR1 and CDR2: SGHDN, FVKESK. V shed 3 bases, J shed 12 bases, and the junction held 6 bases outside the gene matches. The CDR3 is 13 amino acids.

CDR3 amino acids: CASSGTGGLGEQYF. The CDR3 nucleotides read TGTGCCAGCAGTGGTACAGGGGGCTTGGGGGAGCAGTACTTC. The chain recombines TRBV2 with TRBJ2-7, with 9 bases matching TRBD1. The CDR3 runs 14 residues. V lost 4 bases, J lost 7 bases, and 8 bases stayed unmatched. Germline CDR1 and CDR2: SNHLY and FYNNEI.

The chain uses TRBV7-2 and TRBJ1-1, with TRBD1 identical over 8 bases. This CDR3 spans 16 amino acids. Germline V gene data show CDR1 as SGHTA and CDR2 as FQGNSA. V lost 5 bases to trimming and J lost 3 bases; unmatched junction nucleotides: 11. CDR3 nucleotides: TGTGCCAGCAGCCTTCGGGACAGGTCATTTTACACTGAAGCTTTCTTT. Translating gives CASSLRDRSFYTEAFF.

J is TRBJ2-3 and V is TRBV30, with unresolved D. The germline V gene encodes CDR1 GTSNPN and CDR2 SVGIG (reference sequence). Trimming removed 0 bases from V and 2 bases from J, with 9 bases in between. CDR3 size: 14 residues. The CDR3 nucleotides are TGTGCCTGGAGTGTGCTAAGGGACACAGATACGCAGTATTTT. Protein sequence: CAWSVLRDTDTQYF. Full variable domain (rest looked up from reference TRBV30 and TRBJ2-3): SQTIHQWPATLVQPVGSPLSLECTVEGTSNPNLYWYRQAAGRGLQLLFYSVGIGQISSEVPQNLSASRPQDRQFILSSKKLLLSDSGFYLCAWSVLRDTDTQYFGPGTRLTVL.

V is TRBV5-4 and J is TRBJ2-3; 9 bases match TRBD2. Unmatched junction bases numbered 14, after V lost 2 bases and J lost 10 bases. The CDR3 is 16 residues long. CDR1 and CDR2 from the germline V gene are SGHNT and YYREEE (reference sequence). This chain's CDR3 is CASSLNPGLAATAQYF. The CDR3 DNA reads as TGTGCCAGCAGCTTAAACCCGGGACTAGCCGCGACTGCGCAGTATTTT.